This T cell receptor (beta chain) was profiled in a study of blood T cell repertoires in COVID-19. On the study more broadly: Whether acute or convalescent, the COVID-19 samples came from the United States, Italy and Spain.

TCRdb keeps only in-frame clones here, not all; method: immunoSEQ multiplex PCR. Found here are some 300,000 clones, more than 80% of them singletons; the top ten hold approximately 6%. The material sequenced was peripheral blood. This TCR was recovered from a woman between 50 and 59 years old with COVID-19, enrolled during active disease.

The CDR3 region has the DNA TGCAGCGTTGCGCGCGCGAACACCGGGGAGCTGTTTTTT. Translation gives CSVARANTGELFF. The V and J genes are TRBV29-1 and TRBJ2-2; D is undetermined. The CDR3 extends over 13 amino acids. Trimming stripped 4 bases from V and 0 bases from J, with 6 bases between. The germline V gene encodes CDR1 SQVTM and CDR2 ANQGSEA.